The next 20 T cell receptor beta chains were all read from a single sample in a study of sequential checkpoint blockade in melanoma. Treatment meaning: randomized to nivolumab then ipilimumab (arm A) or the reverse (arm B). This table comes from immunoSEQ multiplex PCR, and its TCRdb copy is limited to in-frame clones, with some not included. The profile covers roughly 20,000 clones, with just over 70% appearing a single time and 12% taken by the ten largest. This specimen consisted of CD8+ T cells sorted from blood (inferred from file names), obtained from a patient given nivolumab and ipilimumab in sequence. These receptors came from a human donor with melanoma.

The J gene is TRBJ2-3, the V gene TRBV9; 9 nucleotides align to TRBD2. This CDR3 comprises 18 residues. The germline V gene encodes CDR1 SGDLS and CDR2 YYNGEE. The V and J ends lost 1 base and 2 bases, in that order; junction bases with no gene match: 11. In nucleotides, the CDR3 is TGTGCCAGCAGCGTAAGGGGGCTAGCGGGACGATCCACAGATACGCAGTATTTT. It yields the protein CASSVRGLAGRSTDTQYF.

The gene calls are TRBV7-2 and TRBJ2-3, with a weak D call TRBD2 (6 bases). Looked up from germline, CDR1 is SGHTA and CDR2 is FQGNSA. This CDR3 contains 15 residues. Trimming stripped 7 bases from V and 7 bases from J, with 21 bases between. The CDR3 region is CASTVRESLIHTQYF. In DNA form, the CDR3 reads TGTGCCAGCACCGTCCGGGAGTCCCTAATCCATACGCAGTATTTT.

The V call is TRBV7-9, the J call TRBJ2-1, with 9 bases fitting TRBD1. The junction had 7 bases not matched to a gene; V was cut back by 3 bases and J by 7 bases. The CDR3 sequence is 15 residues long. Looked up from germline, CDR1 is SEHNR and CDR2 is FQNEAQ (reference sequence). The CDR3 region is CASSLGQGLANEQFF. The CDR3 region has the DNA TGTGCCAGCAGCTTGGGACAGGGACTTGCAAATGAGCAGTTCTTC.

The J gene is TRBJ2-7, the V gene TRBV27; D is perhaps TRBD1 (6 bases). Trimming removed 5 bases at V and 2 bases at J, with 19 bases between. CDR1 and CDR2 from the germline V gene are MNHEY and SMNVEV (reference sequence). The CDR3 sequence is 16 residues long. The CDR3 here is CASSLRGPRGPYEQYF. Here the CDR3 DNA reads TGTGCCAGCAGTCTGAGAGGGCCCAGGGGCCCCTACGAGCAGTACTTC.

V and J are TRBV7-8 and TRBJ1-1; D uncertain. The length of the CDR3 is 12 residues. V was pared by 5 bases and J by 4 bases, with 8 bases between. The germline V gene has CDR1 SGHVS and CDR2 FQNEAQ. The DNA for the CDR3 is TGTGCCAGCAGCCTTGCGGCCACTGAAGCTTTCTTT. Encoded protein: CASSLAATEAFF.

The CDR3 sequence is CASSPGLASDTQYF. CDR3 DNA: TGTGCCAGCAGCCCAGGACTAGCATCCGATACGCAGTATTTT. The chain has TRBV11-2 and TRBJ2-3; 8 bases align to TRBD2. Per the germline V gene, CDR1 is SGHAT and CDR2 is FQNNGV. The V and J ends lost 5 bases and 6 bases, in that order; junction bases with no gene match: 7. The CDR3 loop spans 14 amino acids.

This clone has a single count. The chain has TRBV11-3 and TRBJ2-4; 8 bases fit TRBD2. The CDR3 is 16 residues long. The ends lost 2 bases at V and 0 bases at J; junction bases unmatched: 3. In germline, CDR1 is SGHNT, CDR2 YENEEA. CDR3 DNA sequence: TGTGCCAGCAGCTTACGAGCGGGAGAAGCCAAAAACATTCAGTACTTC. This translates into CASSLRAGEAKNIQYF. Full variable domain (missing parts from reference TRBV11-3 and TRBJ2-4): EAGVVQSPRYKIIEKKQPVAFWCNPISGHNTLYWYLQNLGQGPELLIRYENEEAVDDSQLPKDRFSAERLKGVDSTLKIQPAELGDSAVYLCASSLRAGEAKNIQYFGAGTRLSVL.

The chain is built from TRBV2 and TRBJ1-5; 9 bases agree with TRBD1. V lost 5 bases, J lost 6 bases, and 5 bases stayed unmatched. Germline CDR1 is SNHLY and CDR2 is FYNNEI. CDR3 size: 14 residues. CDR3 loop: CASSKGTGTQPQHF. The CDR3 bases are TGTGCCAGCAGTAAGGGGACAGGGACTCAGCCCCAGCATTTT.

The rearrangement joins TRBV6-5 to TRBJ1-1; D might be TRBD1 (6 bases). The CDR3 contains 14 residues. Germline-derived CDR1 and CDR2 are MNHEY and SVGAGI. V dropped 0 bases and J dropped 4 bases, with 9 bases sitting between them. The CDR3, as DNA: TGTGCCAGCAGTTACTCAGGGGGTGGCACTGAAGCTTTCTTT. Its protein is CASSYSGGGTEAFF.

J is TRBJ2-7 and V is TRBV18, with D perhaps matching TRBD1 (7 bases). Germline loops: CDR1 KGHSH, CDR2 LQKENI. This CDR3 is built from 15 residues. Deletions cut 3 bases from V and 3 bases from J, with 15 bases between. The CDR3 DNA follows: TGTGCCAGCTCACCGGAGGGGGCGAAGTTCTACGAGCAGTACTTC. Protein product: CASSPEGAKFYEQYF.

This clone was detected a few times. The J gene is TRBJ1-6, the V gene TRBV4-2, with 8 bases identical to TRBD1. The germline CDR1 and CDR2 sequences are LGHNA and YNFKEQ. V was clipped by 5 bases and J by 7 bases; unmatched bases: 7. The CDR3 covers 15 residues. CDR3 sequence (DNA): TGTGCCAGCAGCTTTCGAGACAGGGGAAATTCACCCCTCCACTTT. Translated, it gives CASSFRDRGNSPLHF.

The V call is TRBV7-9, the J call TRBJ2-3; 7 bases line up with TRBD1. CDR1 is SEHNR, CDR2 FQNEAQ, per germline (reference sequence). V lost 5 bases, J lost 7 bases, and 6 bases stayed unmatched. The length of the CDR3 is 13 residues. The CDR3 region is CASSPQGEHTQYF. CDR3 DNA: TGTGCCAGCAGCCCGCAGGGGGAACATACGCAGTATTTT.

V usage is TRBV4-1 and J usage is TRBJ1-1, with 7 bases fitting TRBD1. Germline CDR1 reads MGHRA; CDR2 reads YSYEKL. V was pared by 4 bases and J by 6 bases, with 8 bases of the junction left unmatched. The CDR3 spans 14 residues. Here the CDR3 DNA reads TGCGCCAGCAGCCTAGAACAGGGGAGCGCTGAAGCTTTCTTT. It yields the protein CASSLEQGSAEAFF.

V gene TRBV6-1 combines with J gene TRBJ2-7, with 7 nucleotides matching TRBD2. The CDR3 has 15 amino acids. Germline V gives CDR1 MNHNS, CDR2 SASEGT. J gave up 3 bases and V 2 bases, and 7 bases lay outside the gene matches. The CDR3 region is CASSEWASGFYEQYF. CDR3 nucleotides: TGTGCCAGCAGTGAATGGGCTAGCGGCTTCTACGAGCAGTACTTC.

This clone was recorded once. The rearrangement uses TRBV9 and TRBJ2-1; 10 bases align to TRBD2. The CDR3 length is 14 residues. CDR1 and CDR2 from the germline V gene are SGDLS and YYNGEE. V dropped 3 bases and J dropped 7; count of bases not matched to a gene: 4. DNA of the CDR3: TGTGCCAGCAGCGGACTAGCGGGTAGTAATGAGCAGTTCTTC. Protein product: CASSGLAGSNEQFF.

This chain links TRBV2 with TRBJ2-7; 7 bases align to TRBD2. The J call is uncertain, as TRBJ2-5 better fits the DNA end. This CDR3 spans 12 amino acids. Germline-derived CDR1 and CDR2 are SNHLY and FYNNEI. This CDR3 reads CAGRLAEETQYF. For the CDR3, the DNA is TGTGCCGGACGACTAGCCGAAGAGACCCAGTACTTC.

This chain connects TRBV7-8 to TRBJ2-5; 9 bases are shared with TRBD1. The CDR3 loop spans 12 amino acids. Germline CDR1 SGHVS, CDR2 FQNEAQ. CDR3 nucleotide sequence: TGTGCAACGGGACAGGGTGACAAGACCCAGTACTTC. Translation: CATGQGDKTQYF.

The CDR3 coding sequence is TGTGCCAGCAGCGGTCTAGGCGGGGGGGCTAGCACAGATACGCAGTATTTT. It specifies CASSGLGGGASTDTQYF. The chain is built from TRBV9 and TRBJ2-3, with 9 bases matching TRBD2. The trim removed 3 bases at V and 0 bases at J, leaving 8 bases unmatched. Germline values: CDR1 SGDLS, CDR2 YYNGEE. The CDR3 extends over 17 amino acids.

The rearrangement links TRBV4-1 to TRBJ2-5; 16 bases agree with TRBD2. Germline CDR1 and CDR2: MGHRA and YSYEKL. Trimming at V came to 4 bases and at J to 2 bases, leaving 4 bases not matched to a gene. The CDR3 is 17 amino acids. CDR3 protein: CASSPGLAGGWQETQYF. CDR3 nucleotides: TGCGCCAGCAGCCCGGGACTAGCGGGAGGGTGGCAAGAGACCCAGTACTTC.

V is TRBV7-9 and J is TRBJ2-1; 7 positions match TRBD2. CDR3 length equals 15 residues. Germline CDR1 SEHNR, CDR2 FQNEAQ (reference sequence). V shed 5 bases and J 6 bases; nucleotides not matched to a gene: 10. The CDR3 sequence is CASSLLAERGNEQFF. The DNA of the CDR3 is TGTGCCAGCAGCCTTCTAGCGGAGCGTGGCAATGAGCAGTTCTTC.